This paragraph covers one T cell receptor (beta chain) sequence. This specimen includes other DNA sequences encoding the same CDR3. The sample originates from a study of control samples from healthy donors and cancer patients. Assay used: immunoSEQ multiplex PCR; TCRdb lists only in-frame clones, some missing. The data hold around 100,000 clones, with 90% to 95% observed a single time. Per germline, CDR1 LNHDA and CDR2 SQIVND (reference sequence). V gave up 1 base and J gave up 3 bases, with 19 bases separating them. The CDR3 is 17 amino acids. The receptor was derived from a woman aged 18-29 years in good health. Sequenced input: blood. The chain couples TRBV19 to TRBJ2-7, with a possible D match to TRBD2 (6 bases). The CDR3: CASSIGGMGGGLYEQYF. The CDR3 DNA reads TGTGCCAGTAGTATAGGTGGGATGGGTGGGGGACTCTACGAGCAGTACTTC.